The rows below give T cell receptor beta chains drawn from one sample of a study of T cell clones after liver transplantation. Sequenced by immunoSEQ multiplex PCR; TCRdb stores in-frame clones only, minus some. The table includes 40,000 to 65,000 clones, roughly 80% detected once. The sequenced sample was CD4+ T cells from blood, obtained before liver transplant. These receptors were collected from a human donor who received a liver transplant. Each CDR3 is given with its conserved first and last residue. Fields, in order: J gene, clone size, V gene, D gene, CDR3 DNA, CDR3 protein. A D gene is named only where the DNA matches it firmly. Rows may omit the clone size; those that give it use once, few, many or a size class.

TRBJ2-1 once TRBV11-3 NA TGTGCCAGCAGCCGGCGGCCTCAGGGTATCAATGAGCAGTTCTTC CASSRRPQGINEQFF
TRBJ2-1 once TRBV10-3 NA TGTGCCATCAGTGAGACGATAGGGAATGAGCAGTTCTTC CAISETIGNEQFF
TRBJ2-3 NA TRBV4-1 NA TGCGCCAGCAGCCAAGATGGGACGGGGATAAGCACAGATACGCAGTATTTT CASSQDGTGISTDTQYF
TRBJ2-2 medium-sized TRBV15 NA TGTGCCACCAAATTGGGGGCAGCCGGGGAGCTGTTTTTT CATKLGAAGELFF
TRBJ2-6 NA TRBV27 TRBD1 TGTGCCAGCAGTTTATCTCGCGGCAGGGGGCCCACCTCTGGGGCCAACGTCCTGACTTTC CASSLSRGRGPTSGANVLTF
TRBJ2-1 NA TRBV6-5 NA TGTGCCAGCAACTCCGGGACACTCTACAATGAGCAGTTCTTC CASNSGTLYNEQFF
TRBJ2-3 NA TRBV14 NA TGTGCCAGCAGCCGCCTAAGGACAGATTTCACAGATACGCAGTATTTT CASSRLRTDFTDTQYF
TRBJ1-1 NA TRBV6-1 NA TGTGCCAACCCCTGGACGGACATGAACACTGAAGCTTTCTTT CANPWTDMNTEAFF
TRBJ2-7 NA TRBV7-2 NA TGTGCCAGCAGCTCCGCCTACGAGCAGTACTTC CASSSAYEQYF
TRBJ1-5 NA TRBV7-9 NA TGTGCCAGCAGCTTAGTGGGTGATCAGCCCCAGCATTTT CASSLVGDQPQHF
TRBJ1-4 NA TRBV6-6 NA TGTGCCAGCGCTATTCGAGGAGGCGAAAAACTGTTTTTT CASAIRGGEKLFF
TRBJ1-2 NA TRBV20-1 NA TGCATGACGGCCCTTTATGGCTACACCTTC CMTALYGYTF
TRBJ2-7 NA TRBV12-5 NA TGTGCTAGCCGCTCCGATACGGAAGAGCAGTACTTC CASRSDTEEQYF
TRBJ1-5 once TRBV7-6 NA TGTGCCAGCAGCTTAGTTCCAGGCCTCAATCAGCCCCAGCATTTT CASSLVPGLNQPQHF
TRBJ1-5 NA TRBV23-1 NA TGCGCCAGCGGCCCAGGTCAGCCCCAGCATTTT CASGPGQPQHF
TRBJ1-2 NA TRBV27 NA TGTGCCAGCAGTAGCACACCCCAGGGGAGTGGCTACACCTTC CASSSTPQGSGYTF
TRBJ2-7 NA TRBV19 TRBD2 TGTGCCCCGGGAGGAGGTACGGTATCGGGACTTTACGAGCAGTACTTC CAPGGGTVSGLYEQYF
TRBJ2-5 NA TRBV29-1 NA TGCAGCGTTGGGGACCAACAAGAGACCCAGTACTTC CSVGDQQETQYF
TRBJ2-7 NA TRBV19 NA TGTGCCAGTAGTCCGGGACGGGAACCCTACGAGCAGTACTTC CASSPGREPYEQYF
TRBJ1-5 few TRBV7-6 NA TGTGCCAGCAGCCCCCGTCCGATCCGGGGCAATCAGCCCCAGCATTTT CASSPRPIRGNQPQHF
TRBJ1-4 NA TRBV7-2 NA TGTGCCAGCAGCTTAGTCCCAGGGTCTGATGAAAAACTGTTTTTT CASSLVPGSDEKLFF
TRBJ2-4 NA TRBV5-6 NA TGTGCCAGCTCCCTACAGGGTGTGGTCAACATTCAGTACTTC CASSLQGVVNIQYF
TRBJ1-5 NA TRBV28 NA TGTGCCAGCAGTTTTTCGAGCAATCAGCCCCAGCATTTT CASSFSSNQPQHF
TRBJ1-4 NA TRBV4-3 NA TGCGCCAGCAGCCAGGGCTCGGACAGTGAAAAACTGTTTTTT CASSQGSDSEKLFF
TRBJ2-5 NA TRBV11-2 NA TGTGCCAGCAGCTTAGGTAGCCAAGAGACCCAGTACTTC CASSLGSQETQYF
TRBJ2-7 NA TRBV9 TRBD1 TGTGCCAGCAGCGTATACGACAGGGGCTACGAGCAGTACTTC CASSVYDRGYEQYF
TRBJ1-2 NA TRBV9 NA TGTGCCAGCAGCACCAGTCGGGCTAGGGGCCTTGGCTACACCTTC CASSTSRARGLGYTF
TRBJ1-5 NA TRBV7-3 TRBD1 TGTGCCAGCAGCACGGGACAGGGCTATCAGCCCCAGCATTTT CASSTGQGYQPQHF
TRBJ2-3 NA TRBV6-5 TRBD2 TGTGCCAGCAGTCCACGCGCGGGAGCAGATACGCAGTATTTT CASSPRAGADTQYF
TRBJ2-7 NA TRBV28 TRBD2 TGTGCCAGCAGTCTAGCGGGCCCGCACTCCTACGAGCAGTACTTC CASSLAGPHSYEQYF
TRBJ1-2 NA TRBV7-9 NA TGTGCCAGCAGCGAGATGGGCCTCGGGGGCTACACCTTC CASSEMGLGGYTF
TRBJ1-2 NA TRBV15 NA TGTGCCACCAGAGAGGGATTAAACTATGGCTACACCTTC CATREGLNYGYTF
TRBJ2-1 NA TRBV11-2 NA TGTGCCAGCAACGGGGGCACGAGCTCCTACAATGAGCAGTTCTTC CASNGGTSSYNEQFF
TRBJ1-2 NA TRBV6-1 NA TGTGCCAGCACAGTCGGGTATGGCTACACCTTC CASTVGYGYTF
TRBJ2-2 NA TRBV2 TRBD2 TGTGCCAGCATCGCGGGTTCGGGGGGAATAACCGGGGAGCTGTTTTTT CASIAGSGGITGELFF
TRBJ1-1 few TRBV11-2 TRBD1 TGTGCCAGCAGCTTATGGGACAGGGTCAGAACTGAAGCTTTCTTT CASSLWDRVRTEAFF
TRBJ1-2 NA TRBV6-5 TRBD1 TGTGCCAGCAGGAATGGGGACAGGGCGATTGGGGGCTACACCTTC CASRNGDRAIGGYTF
TRBJ1-1 NA TRBV18 NA TGTGCCAGCTCACCATTTCCAGGGGCTGTAGCTTTCTTT CASSPFPGAVAFF
TRBJ2-7 NA TRBV6-1 TRBD1 TGTGCCAGCAGTGAAGAAGGACACAGGGGCTCCTACGAGCAGTACTTC CASSEEGHRGSYEQYF
TRBJ1-1 NA TRBV7-2 NA TGTGCCAGCAGCCTCTTACCTGGGACTGAAGCTTTCTTT CASSLLPGTEAFF
TRBJ1-2 NA TRBV27 NA TGTGCCAGCAGACCGTTGACTAACTATGGCTACACCTTC CASRPLTNYGYTF
TRBJ1-1 NA TRBV18 NA TGTGCCAGCTCACCGGAGAGAGTCCTGGGAACTGAAGCTTTCTTT CASSPERVLGTEAFF
TRBJ2-1 NA TRBV30 NA TGTGCCTGGAGTCCCCTCCGGGAGCAGTTCTTC CAWSPLREQFF
TRBJ2-3 NA TRBV19 NA TGTGCCAGTAGTAGGCAGGGAGACTCAGATACGCAGTATTTT CASSRQGDSDTQYF
TRBJ2-1 NA TRBV27 TRBD2 TGTGCCAGCAGTTTACGCCTCTTAGCGGGGTCCTACAATGAGCAGTTCTTC CASSLRLLAGSYNEQFF
TRBJ2-7 NA TRBV6-1 NA TGTGCCAGCAGTGAAGTAATCGGTCGGTACGAGCAGTACTTC CASSEVIGRYEQYF
TRBJ2-5 few TRBV7-8 NA TGTGCCAGCAGCCCAAGACGTTCACAAGAGACCCAGTACTTC CASSPRRSQETQYF
TRBJ2-5 NA TRBV2 NA TGTGCCAGCAGTGACCCCCAAGAGACCCAGTACTTC CASSDPQETQYF
TRBJ2-5 NA TRBV5-1 NA TGCGCCAGCAGCTTGTCCGGTTTACGAGTTGAGACCCAGTACTTC CASSLSGLRVETQYF
TRBJ2-1 NA TRBV5-1 TRBD2 TGCGCCAGCAGCTTGGTTAGCGGGGGCTCCTCCTACAATGAGCAGTTCTTC CASSLVSGGSSYNEQFF
TRBJ2-5 NA TRBV18 NA TGTGCCAGCTCACCACAGGGGATAGAGACCCAGTACTTC CASSPQGIETQYF
TRBJ2-2 NA TRBV13 TRBD2 TGTGCCAGCAGCCGTCCGACTCTAGCGGGAGGGATTCACACCGGGGAGCTGTTTTTT CASSRPTLAGGIHTGELFF
TRBJ2-1 NA TRBV11-3 NA TGTGCCAGCAGTCGCGATGACTCCTACAATGAGCAGTTCTTC CASSRDDSYNEQFF